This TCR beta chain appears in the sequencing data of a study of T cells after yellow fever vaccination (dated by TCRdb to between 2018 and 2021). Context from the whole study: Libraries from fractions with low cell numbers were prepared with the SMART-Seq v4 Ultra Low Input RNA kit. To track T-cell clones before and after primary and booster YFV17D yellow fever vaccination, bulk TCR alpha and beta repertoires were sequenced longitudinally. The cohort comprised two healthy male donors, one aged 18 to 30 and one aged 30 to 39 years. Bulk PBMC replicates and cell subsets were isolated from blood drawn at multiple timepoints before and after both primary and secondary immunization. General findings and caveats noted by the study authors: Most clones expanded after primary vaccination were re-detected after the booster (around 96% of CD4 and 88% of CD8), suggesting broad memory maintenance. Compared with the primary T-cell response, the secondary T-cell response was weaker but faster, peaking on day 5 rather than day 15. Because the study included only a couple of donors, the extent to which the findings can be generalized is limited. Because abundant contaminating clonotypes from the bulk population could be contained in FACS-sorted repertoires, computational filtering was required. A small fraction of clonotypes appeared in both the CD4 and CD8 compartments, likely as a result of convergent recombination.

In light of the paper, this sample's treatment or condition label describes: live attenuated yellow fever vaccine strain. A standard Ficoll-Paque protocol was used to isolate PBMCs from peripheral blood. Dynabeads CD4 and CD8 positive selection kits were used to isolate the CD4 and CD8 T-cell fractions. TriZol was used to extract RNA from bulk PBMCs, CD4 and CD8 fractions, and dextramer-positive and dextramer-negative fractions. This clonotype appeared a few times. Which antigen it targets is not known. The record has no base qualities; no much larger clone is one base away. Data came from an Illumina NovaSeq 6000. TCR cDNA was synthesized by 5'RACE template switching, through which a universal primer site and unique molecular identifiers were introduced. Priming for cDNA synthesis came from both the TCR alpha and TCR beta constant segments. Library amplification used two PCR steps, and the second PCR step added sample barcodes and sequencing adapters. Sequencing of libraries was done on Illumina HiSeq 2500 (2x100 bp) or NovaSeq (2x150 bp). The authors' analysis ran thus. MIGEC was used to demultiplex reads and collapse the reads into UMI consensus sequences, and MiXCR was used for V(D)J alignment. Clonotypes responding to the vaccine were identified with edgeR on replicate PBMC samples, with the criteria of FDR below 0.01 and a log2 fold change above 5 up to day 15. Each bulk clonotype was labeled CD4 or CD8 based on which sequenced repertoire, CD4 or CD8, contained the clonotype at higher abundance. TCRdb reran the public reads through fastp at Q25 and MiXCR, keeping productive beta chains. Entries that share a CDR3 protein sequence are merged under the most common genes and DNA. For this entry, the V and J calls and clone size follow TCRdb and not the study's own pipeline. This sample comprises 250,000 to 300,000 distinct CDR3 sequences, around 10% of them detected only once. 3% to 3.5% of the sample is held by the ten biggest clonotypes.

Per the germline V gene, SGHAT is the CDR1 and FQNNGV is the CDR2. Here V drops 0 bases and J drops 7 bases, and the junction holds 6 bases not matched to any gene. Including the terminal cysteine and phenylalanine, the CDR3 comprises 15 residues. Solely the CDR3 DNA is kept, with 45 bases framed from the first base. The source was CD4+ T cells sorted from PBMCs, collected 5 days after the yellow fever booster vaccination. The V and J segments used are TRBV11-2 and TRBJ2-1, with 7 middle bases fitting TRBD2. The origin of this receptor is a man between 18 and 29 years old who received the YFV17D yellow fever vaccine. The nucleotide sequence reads TGTGCCAGCAGCTTAGACCCCGGGAGGCAAAATGAGCAGTTCTTC. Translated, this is CASSLDPGRQNEQFF.